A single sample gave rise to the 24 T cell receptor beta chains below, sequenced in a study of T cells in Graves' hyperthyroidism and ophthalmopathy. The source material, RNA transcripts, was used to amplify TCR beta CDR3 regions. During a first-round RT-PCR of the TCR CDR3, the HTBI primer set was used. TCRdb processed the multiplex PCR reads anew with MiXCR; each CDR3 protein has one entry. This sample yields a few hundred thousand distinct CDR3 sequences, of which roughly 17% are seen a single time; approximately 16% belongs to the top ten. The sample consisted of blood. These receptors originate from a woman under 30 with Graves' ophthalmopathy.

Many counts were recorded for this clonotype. CDR3: CASSLHSETQYF. The CDR3 DNA is TGTGCCAGCAGCCTTCATTCGGAGACCCAGTACTTC. V gene TRBV11-2 combines with J gene TRBJ2-5; D gene ambiguous. The CDR3 runs to 12 residues. Trimming cost V 5 bases and J 5 bases, with 9 bases left between them. CDR1 is SGHAT and CDR2 is FQNNGV in the germline V gene.

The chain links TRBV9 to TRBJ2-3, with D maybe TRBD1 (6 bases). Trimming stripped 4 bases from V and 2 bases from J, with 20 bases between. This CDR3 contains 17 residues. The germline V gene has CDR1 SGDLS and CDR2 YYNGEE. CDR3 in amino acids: CASSSTEWDTFTDTQYF. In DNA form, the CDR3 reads TGTGCCAGCAGCTCCACAGAATGGGACACCTTCACAGATACGCAGTATTTT.

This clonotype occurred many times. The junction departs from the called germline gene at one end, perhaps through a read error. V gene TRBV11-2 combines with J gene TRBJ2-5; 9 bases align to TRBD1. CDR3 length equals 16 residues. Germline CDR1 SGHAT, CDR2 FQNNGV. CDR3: CASSLGGTGPQKTQYF. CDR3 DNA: TGTGCCAGCAGCTTAGGTGGGACAGGGCCCCAAAAGACCCAGTACTTC.

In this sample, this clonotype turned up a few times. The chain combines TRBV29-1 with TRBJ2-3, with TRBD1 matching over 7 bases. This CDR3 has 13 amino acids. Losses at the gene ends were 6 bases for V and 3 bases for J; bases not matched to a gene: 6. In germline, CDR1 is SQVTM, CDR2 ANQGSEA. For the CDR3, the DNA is TGCAGCGTATCACCGACAGGGACAGATACGCAGTATTTT. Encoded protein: CSVSPTGTDTQYF.

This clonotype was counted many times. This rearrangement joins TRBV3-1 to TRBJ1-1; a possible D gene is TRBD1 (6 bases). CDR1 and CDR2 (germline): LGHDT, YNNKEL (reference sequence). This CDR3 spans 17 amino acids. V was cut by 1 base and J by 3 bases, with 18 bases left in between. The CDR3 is CASSQAGGAGRHTEAFF. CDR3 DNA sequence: TGTGCCAGCAGCCAAGCTGGGGGGGCAGGTCGGCACACTGAAGCTTTCTTT.

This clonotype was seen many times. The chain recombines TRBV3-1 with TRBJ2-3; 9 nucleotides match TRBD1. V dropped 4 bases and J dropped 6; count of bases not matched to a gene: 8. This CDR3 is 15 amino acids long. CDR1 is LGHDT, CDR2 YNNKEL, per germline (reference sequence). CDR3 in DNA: TGTGCCAGCAGCCTCGGGACAGGGAGGGCCGATACGCAGTATTTT. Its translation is CASSLGTGRADTQYF.

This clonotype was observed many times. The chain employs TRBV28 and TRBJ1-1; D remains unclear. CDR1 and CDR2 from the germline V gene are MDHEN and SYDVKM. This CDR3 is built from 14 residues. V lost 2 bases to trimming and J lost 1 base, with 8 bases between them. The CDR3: CASSLDPANTEAFF. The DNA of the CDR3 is TGTGCCAGCAGTTTAGACCCTGCGAACACTGAAGCTTTCTTT.

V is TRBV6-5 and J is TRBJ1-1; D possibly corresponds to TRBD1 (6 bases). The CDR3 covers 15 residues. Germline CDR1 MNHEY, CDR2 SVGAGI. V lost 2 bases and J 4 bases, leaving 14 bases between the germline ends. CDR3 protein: CASSYGAGALTEAFF. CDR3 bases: TGTGCCAGCAGTTACGGGGCAGGGGCGCTCACTGAAGCTTTCTTT.

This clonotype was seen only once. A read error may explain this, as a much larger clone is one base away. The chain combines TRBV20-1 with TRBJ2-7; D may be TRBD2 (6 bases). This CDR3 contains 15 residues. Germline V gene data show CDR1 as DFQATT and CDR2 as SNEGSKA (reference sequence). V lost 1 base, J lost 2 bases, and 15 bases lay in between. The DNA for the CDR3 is TGCAGTGCTAGAGCGAGCGGGCCCAGCACCTACGAGCAGTACTTC. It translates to CSARASGPSTYEQYF.

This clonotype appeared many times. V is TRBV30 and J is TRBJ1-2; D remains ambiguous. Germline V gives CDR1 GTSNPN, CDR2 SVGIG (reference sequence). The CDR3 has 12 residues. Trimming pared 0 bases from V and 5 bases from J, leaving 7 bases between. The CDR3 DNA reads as TGTGCCTGGAGTGTACGGCGGTATGGCTACACCTTC. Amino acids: CAWSVRRYGYTF.

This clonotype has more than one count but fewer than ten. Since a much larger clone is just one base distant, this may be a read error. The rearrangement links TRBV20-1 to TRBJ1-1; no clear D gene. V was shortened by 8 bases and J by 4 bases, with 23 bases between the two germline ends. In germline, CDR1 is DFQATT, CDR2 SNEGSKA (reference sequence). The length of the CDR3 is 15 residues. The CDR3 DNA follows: TGCAGTCCCAGACGGGGAGGGTCGTCGGGCACTGAAGCTTTCTTT. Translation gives CSPRRGGSSGTEAFF.

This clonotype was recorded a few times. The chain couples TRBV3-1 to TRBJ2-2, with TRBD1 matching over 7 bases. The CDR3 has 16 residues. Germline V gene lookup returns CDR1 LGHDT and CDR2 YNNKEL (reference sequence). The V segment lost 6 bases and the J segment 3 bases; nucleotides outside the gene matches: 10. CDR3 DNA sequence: TGTGCCAGCAGGGAGACAGGGTGGGGAGACACCGGGGAGCTGTTTTTT. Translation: CASRETGWGDTGELFF.

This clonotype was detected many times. CDR3 DNA sequence: TGTGCCAGCAGTTCACGACCCTATACGTCATACAATGAGCAGTTCTTC. Its translation: CASSSRPYTSYNEQFF. V is TRBV28 and J is TRBJ2-1, with no clear D. The CDR3 length is 16 residues. From germline, CDR1 is MDHEN and CDR2 SYDVKM. The germline V and J ends were trimmed by 4 bases and 4 bases, with 17 bases remaining between them.

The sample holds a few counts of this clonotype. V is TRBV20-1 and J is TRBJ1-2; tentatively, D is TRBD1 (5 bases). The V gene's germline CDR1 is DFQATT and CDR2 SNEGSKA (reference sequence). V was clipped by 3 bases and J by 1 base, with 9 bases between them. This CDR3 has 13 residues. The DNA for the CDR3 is TGCAGTGCTAGGATCGACAGTAACTATGGCTACACCTTC. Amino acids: CSARIDSNYGYTF.

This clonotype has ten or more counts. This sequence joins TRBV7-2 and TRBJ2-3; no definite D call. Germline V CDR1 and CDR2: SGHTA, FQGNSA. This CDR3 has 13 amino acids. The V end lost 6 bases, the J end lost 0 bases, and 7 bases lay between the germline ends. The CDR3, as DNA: TGTGCCAGCAGGCCCCCAAGCACAGATACGCAGTATTTT. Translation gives CASRPPSTDTQYF.

The CDR3 region has the DNA TGTGCCAGCAGCGTAGGGCAGTCTCCGGGTGAGCAGTTCTTC. Translating gives CASSVGQSPGEQFF. This chain joins TRBV9 and TRBJ2-1; unclear D gene. Germline V gene sequence: CDR1 SGDLS, CDR2 YYNGEE. CDR3 size: 14 residues. Trimming took 0 bases from V and 9 from J, leaving 13 bases between them.

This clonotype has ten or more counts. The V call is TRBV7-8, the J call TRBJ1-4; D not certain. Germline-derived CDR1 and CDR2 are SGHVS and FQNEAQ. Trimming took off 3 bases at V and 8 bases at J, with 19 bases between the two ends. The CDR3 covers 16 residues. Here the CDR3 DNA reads TGTGCCAGCAGCTTGAACAATCGGGTTAGTCAGGAAAAACTGTTTTTT. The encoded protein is CASSLNNRVSQEKLFF.

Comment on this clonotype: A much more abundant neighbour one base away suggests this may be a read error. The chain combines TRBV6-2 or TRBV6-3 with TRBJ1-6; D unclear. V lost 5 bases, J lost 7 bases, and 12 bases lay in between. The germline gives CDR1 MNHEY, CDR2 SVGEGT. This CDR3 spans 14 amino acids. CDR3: CASSVDASNSPLHF. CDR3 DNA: TGTGCCAGCAGTGTCGACGCGTCGAATTCACCCCTCCACTTT.

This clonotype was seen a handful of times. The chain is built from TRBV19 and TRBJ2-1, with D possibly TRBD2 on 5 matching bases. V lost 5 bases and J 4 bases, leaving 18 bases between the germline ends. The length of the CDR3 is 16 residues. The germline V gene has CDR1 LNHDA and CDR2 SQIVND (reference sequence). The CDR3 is CASSASSSLVYNEQFF. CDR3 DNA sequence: TGTGCCAGTAGTGCATCTAGCAGCTTGGTATACAATGAGCAGTTCTTC.

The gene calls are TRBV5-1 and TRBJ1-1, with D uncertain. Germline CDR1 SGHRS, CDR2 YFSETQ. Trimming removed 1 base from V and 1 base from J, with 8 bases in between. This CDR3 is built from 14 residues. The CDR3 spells CASSLPKGNTEAFF. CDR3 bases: TGCGCCAGCAGCTTGCCTAAGGGGAACACTGAAGCTTTCTTT.

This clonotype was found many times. The CDR3 sequence is CATSRGRTGPYGYTF. The CDR3 region has the DNA TGTGCCACCAGCAGAGGGAGAACCGGACCGTATGGCTACACCTTC. This chain connects TRBV15 to TRBJ1-2; D remains unclear. Trimming left V 1 base short and J 5 bases short, with 14 bases between. Germline-derived CDR1 and CDR2 are LNHNV and YYDKDF (reference sequence). This CDR3 comprises 15 residues.

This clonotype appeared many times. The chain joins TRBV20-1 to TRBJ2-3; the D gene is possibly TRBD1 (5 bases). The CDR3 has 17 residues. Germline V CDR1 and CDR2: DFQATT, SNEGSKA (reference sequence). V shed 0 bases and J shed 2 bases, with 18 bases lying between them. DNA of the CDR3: TGCAGTGCTAGAGAGTCACCAGGGATCACGCACACAGATACGCAGTATTTT. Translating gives CSARESPGITHTDTQYF.

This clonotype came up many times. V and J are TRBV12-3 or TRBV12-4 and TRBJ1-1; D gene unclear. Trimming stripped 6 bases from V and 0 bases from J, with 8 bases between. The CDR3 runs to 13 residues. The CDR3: CASSALMNTEAFF. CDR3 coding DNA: TGTGCCAGCAGCGCTCTAATGAACACTGAAGCTTTCTTT.

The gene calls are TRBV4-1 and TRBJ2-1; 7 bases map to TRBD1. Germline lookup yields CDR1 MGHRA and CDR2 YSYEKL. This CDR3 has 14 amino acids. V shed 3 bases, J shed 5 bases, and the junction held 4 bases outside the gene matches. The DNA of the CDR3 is TGCGCCAGCAGCCATGGGACAGAAAACAATGAGCAGTTCTTC. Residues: CASSHGTENNEQFF.